This T cell receptor beta chain was recovered during a study of T cell responses to AZD1222 COVID-19 vaccine. The table came from immunoSEQ multiplex PCR; TCRdb's copy has only in-frame clones and leaves some out. The sample includes roughly 72,000 clones, 85% seen only once; the top ten take roughly 20%. The CDR3 extends over 14 amino acids. Per the germline V gene, CDR1 is SGHRS and CDR2 is YFSETQ. V dropped 4 bases and J dropped 4 bases, with 12 bases sitting between them. The sample was peripheral blood, taken on day 0 of AZD1222 vaccination. This receptor was taken from an adult in good health. J is TRBJ1-3 and V is TRBV5-1, with D possibly being TRBD1 (6 bases). In DNA, the CDR3 is TGCGCCAGCAGCCCACAGGGATCCGGAAACACCATATATTTT. Protein product: CASSPQGSGNTIYF.